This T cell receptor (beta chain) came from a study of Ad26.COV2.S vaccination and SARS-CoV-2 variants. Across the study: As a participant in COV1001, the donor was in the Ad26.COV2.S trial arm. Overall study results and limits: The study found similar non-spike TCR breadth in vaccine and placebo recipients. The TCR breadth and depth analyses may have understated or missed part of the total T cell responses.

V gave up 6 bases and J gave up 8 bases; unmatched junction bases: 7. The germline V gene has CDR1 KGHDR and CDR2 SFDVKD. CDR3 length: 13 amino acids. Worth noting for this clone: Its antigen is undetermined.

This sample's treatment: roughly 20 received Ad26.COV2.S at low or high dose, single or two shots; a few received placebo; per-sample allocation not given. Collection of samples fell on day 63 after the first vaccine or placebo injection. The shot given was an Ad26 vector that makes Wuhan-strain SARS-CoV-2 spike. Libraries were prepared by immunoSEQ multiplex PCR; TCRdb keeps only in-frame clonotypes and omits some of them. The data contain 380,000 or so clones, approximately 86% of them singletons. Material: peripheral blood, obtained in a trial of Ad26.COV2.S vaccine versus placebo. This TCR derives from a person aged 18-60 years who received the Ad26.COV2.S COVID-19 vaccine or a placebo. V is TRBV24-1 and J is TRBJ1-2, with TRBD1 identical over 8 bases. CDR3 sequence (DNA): TGTGCCACCAGTACAGGGGGGTCGGTGGGCTACACCTTC. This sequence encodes CATSTGGSVGYTF.